Sequencing of this T cell receptor beta chain was carried out in a study of T cells in Graves' hyperthyroidism and ophthalmopathy. Amplification yielded TCR beta CDR3 regions, with RNA transcripts as the source. HTBI primers were used for first-round RT-PCR of the TCR CDR3. TCRdb analysed the multiplex PCR reads with MiXCR anew, one entry per CDR3 protein. There are 500,000 or so distinct CDR3 sequences in the sample; about 15% occur only once, and 15% to 20% lies in the top ten. The CDR3 extends over 16 amino acids. CDR1 is SQVTM and CDR2 is ANQGSEA in the germline V gene. J was trimmed by 7 bases and V by 0 bases; bases with no gene match: 4.

This clonotype originated in a young woman with Graves' ophthalmopathy. The genes are TRBV29-1 and TRBJ2-1, with TRBD2 identical over 15 bases. The source material was blood. The CDR3 sequence is CSVEDRGTSGRNEQFF. For the CDR3, the DNA is TGCAGCGTTGAAGATCGGGGGACTAGCGGGAGGAATGAGCAGTTCTTC.